The T cell receptor beta chain under discussion was sequenced for a study of blood T cell repertoires in COVID-19. TCRdb's table, derived via immunoSEQ multiplex PCR, lists solely in-frame clones and lacks some. Here the sample spans around 300,000 clones, approximately 88% being singletons. CDR3 size: 14 residues. Trimming shortened V by 0 bases and J by 4 bases, and 9 bases separated the two germline ends. CDR1 is WSHSY, CDR2 SAAADI, per germline. The sequenced sample was peripheral blood. V usage is TRBV10-2 and J usage is TRBJ1-2; the D gene is possibly TRBD1 (5 bases). The TCR comes from a middle-aged woman who had recovered from COVID-19. This CDR3 is CASSESRQGYGYTF. In DNA form, the CDR3 reads TGCGCCAGCAGTGAGTCAAGGCAGGGCTATGGCTACACCTTC.